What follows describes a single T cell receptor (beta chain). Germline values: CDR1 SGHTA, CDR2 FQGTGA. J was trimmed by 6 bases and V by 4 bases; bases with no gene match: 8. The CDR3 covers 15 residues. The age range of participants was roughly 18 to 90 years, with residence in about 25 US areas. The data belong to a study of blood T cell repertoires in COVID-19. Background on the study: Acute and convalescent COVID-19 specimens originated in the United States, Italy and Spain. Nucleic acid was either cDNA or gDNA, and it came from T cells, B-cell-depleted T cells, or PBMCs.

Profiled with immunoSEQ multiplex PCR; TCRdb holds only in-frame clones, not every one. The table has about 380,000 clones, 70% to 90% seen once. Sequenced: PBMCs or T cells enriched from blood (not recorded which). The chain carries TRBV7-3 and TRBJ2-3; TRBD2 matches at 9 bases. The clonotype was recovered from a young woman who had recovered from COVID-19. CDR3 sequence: CASSSTLAGRDTQYF. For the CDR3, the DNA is TGTGCCAGCAGCTCAACCCTAGCGGGGAGGGATACGCAGTATTTT.